This entry lists 18 T cell receptor beta chains sequenced from one sample in a study of T cells after yellow fever vaccination. TCRdb reprocessed the 5' RACE reads with MiXCR, giving one entry per CDR3 protein. In the table there are 250,000 to 400,000 distinct CDR3 sequences, 4% to 5.5% of which are singletons. The source material was PBMCs, sampled 15 days after the yellow fever booster vaccination. These receptors all stem from a man aged 18-30 years who received the YFV17D yellow fever vaccine.

Ten or more counts support this clonotype. This chain joins TRBV20-1 and TRBJ1-2; TRBD1 might be the D (6 bases). The CDR3 has 12 residues. Germline V gene lookup returns CDR1 DFQATT and CDR2 SNEGSKA (reference sequence). CDR3 in DNA: TGCAGCCAGGGGTCTTCCTCGGAGGGCTACACCTTC. Its translation is CSQGSSSEGYTF.

The J gene is TRBJ2-7, the V gene TRBV9; TRBD1 matches 7 bases. Germline V lookup: CDR1 SGDLS, CDR2 YYNGEE. V shed 5 bases, J shed 0 bases, and the junction held 8 bases outside the gene matches. The CDR3 is 15 amino acids. As DNA, the CDR3 is TGTGCCAGCAGTAAAAGGTGGGACAGCTCCTACGAGCAGTACTTC. This encodes CASSKRWDSSYEQYF.

There are many counts of this clonotype. This chain uses TRBV7-2 with TRBJ2-4; unclear D gene. CDR3 length: 13 amino acids. V was cut by 4 bases and J by 7 bases, with 11 bases left in between. Germline lookup yields CDR1 SGHTA and CDR2 FQGNSA. CDR3 DNA: TGTGCCAGCAGCTCAAGGGTCGCGAACATTCAGTACTTC. Translation gives CASSSRVANIQYF.

This clonotype was seen at least ten times. This chain connects TRBV4-2 to TRBJ2-5; D remains ambiguous. Trimming shortened V by 1 base and J by 5 bases, and 14 bases separated the two germline ends. The CDR3 is 15 residues long. Per the germline V gene, CDR1 is LGHNA and CDR2 is YNFKEQ. DNA for the CDR3: TGTGCCAGCAGCCAAGGCGGCAGTGCTTGGGAGACCCAGTACTTC. It specifies CASSQGGSAWETQYF.

This clonotype was seen at least ten times. The chain combines TRBV5-1 with TRBJ1-4; weak D call: TRBD1 (5 bases). The CDR3 has 14 residues. Germline lookup yields CDR1 SGHRS and CDR2 YFSETQ. Trimming took off 0 bases at V and 6 bases at J, with 9 bases between the two ends. CDR3 region: CASSLGQQDEKLFF. The CDR3 DNA reads as TGCGCCAGCAGCTTGGGACAGCAGGATGAAAAACTGTTTTTT.

V usage is TRBV5-1 and J usage is TRBJ2-7; D could derive from TRBD1 or TRBD2 (7 bases each). Germline CDR1 SGHRS, CDR2 YFSETQ. There are 15 residues in the CDR3. Trimming left V 0 bases short and J 5 bases short, with 15 bases between. The CDR3 DNA is TGCGCCAGCAGCTTGGCTCAGGGGGGGAGCGACGAGCAGTACTTC. It codes for CASSLAQGGSDEQYF.

In its sample, this clonotype was seen many times. J is TRBJ1-1 and V is TRBV7-9; D might be TRBD1 (6 bases). The CDR3 sequence is 14 residues long. Trimming pared 4 bases from V and 5 bases from J, leaving 14 bases between. The germline CDR1 and CDR2 sequences are SEHNR and FQNEAQ (reference sequence). CDR3 nucleotide sequence: TGTGCCAGCAGCTCTGGCGGGGGCGGGACTGAAGCTTTCTTT. It codes for CASSSGGGGTEAFF. The full variable domain, rest sourced from reference TRBV7-9 and TRBJ1-1, is DTGVSQNPRHKITKRGQNVTFRCDPISEHNRLYWYRQTLGQGPEFLTYFQNEAQLEKSRLLSDRFSAERPKGSFSTLEIQRTEQGDSAMYLCASSSGGGGTEAFFGQGTRLTVV.

The gene calls are TRBV27 and TRBJ2-3; a possible D gene is TRBD2 (5 bases). Per the germline V gene, CDR1 is MNHEY and CDR2 is SMNVEV (reference sequence). The V gene lost 6 bases and the J gene lost 3 bases, with 10 bases spanning the gap. The CDR3 runs to 13 residues. The CDR3 DNA follows: TGTGCCAGCAGCCCCGGACTTACAGATACGCAGTATTTT. Translation: CASSPGLTDTQYF.

The table lists this clonotype with many counts. J is TRBJ2-5 and V is TRBV6-8; 9 nucleotides agree with TRBD2. This CDR3 comprises 14 residues. Trimming at V came to 7 bases and at J to 5 bases, leaving 8 bases not matched to a gene. Germline V gene data show CDR1 as MNHGY and CDR2 as SAAAGT. The CDR3 loop is CASITGTSYETQYF. CDR3 DNA sequence: TGTGCCAGCATCACTGGGACTAGCTATGAGACCCAGTACTTC.

This clonotype has more than one count but fewer than ten. V is TRBV20-1 and J is TRBJ2-3; the D gene is possibly TRBD2 (7 bases). Germline V gene data show CDR1 as DFQATT and CDR2 as SNEGSKA (reference sequence). The CDR3 runs 13 residues. The germline V and J ends were trimmed by 6 bases and 1 base, with 11 bases remaining between them. This CDR3 reads CSARGPGTDTQYF. The DNA for the CDR3 is TGCAGTGCGCGGGGGCCGGGCACAGATACGCAGTATTTT.

Concerning this clonotype itself: This may be a read error, as it is one base from a much larger clone. This chain joins TRBV6-2 or TRBV6-3 and TRBJ2-7; 7 nucleotides align to TRBD2. Germline V gene data show CDR1 as MNHEY and CDR2 as SVGEGT. The CDR3 spans 13 residues. The CDR3 region has the DNA TGTGCCTGCAGTTGGGCGGGGGACTACGAGCAGTACGTC. It specifies CACSWAGDYEQYV.

At least ten counts were recorded for this clonotype. The chain combines TRBV29-1 with TRBJ1-1; 7 bases map to TRBD1. Per germline, CDR1 SQVTM and CDR2 ANQGSEA. The CDR3 is made up of 13 amino acids. With V trimmed by 6 bases and J by 4 bases, 8 bases remained unmatched. CDR3 coding DNA: TGCAGCGTAGCACAGGGGCTTGTCACTGAAGCTTTCTTT. Its protein is CSVAQGLVTEAFF.

The chain joins TRBV9 to TRBJ2-3, with D maybe TRBD2 (6 bases). This CDR3 is 17 amino acids long. V was trimmed by 3 bases and J by 6 bases, leaving 23 bases between them. Germline V gene sequence: CDR1 SGDLS, CDR2 YYNGEE. The CDR3 nucleotides are TGTGCCAGCAGCGACCGGGGGACTGTCGCTTCGGTCGATACGCAGTATTTT. Translating it yields CASSDRGTVASVDTQYF. Filled out from reference TRBV9 and TRBJ2-3, the complete variable domain reads DSGVTQTPKHLITATGQRVTLRCSPRSGDLSVYWYQQSLDQGLQFLIQYYNGEERAKGNILERFSAQQFPDLHSELNLSSLELGDSALYFCASSDRGTVASVDTQYFGPGTRLTVL.

This clonotype was counted many times. The rearrangement links TRBV11-2 to TRBJ2-1; D might be TRBD1 (6 bases). The germline CDR1 and CDR2 sequences are SGHAT and FQNNGV. This CDR3 region has 15 residues. Between the trimmed V and J ends, which lost 2 bases and 1 base, there was a span of 9 bases. CDR3 sequence (DNA): TGTGCCAGCAGCTTACACAGGGCTTCCTACAATGAGCAGTTCTTC. Protein sequence: CASSLHRASYNEQFF.

The chain carries TRBV6-1 and TRBJ2-3, with 7 bases fitting TRBD2. This CDR3 spans 17 amino acids. Unmatched junction bases numbered 17, after V lost 11 bases and J lost 0 bases. Germline CDR1 and CDR2: MNHNS and SASEGT. As DNA, the CDR3 is TGTGCCGTCCTCGGTGGAGCGGGGAGACTCAGCACAGATACGCAGTATTTT. This sequence encodes CAVLGGAGRLSTDTQYF.

This clonotype was found many times. This chain connects TRBV3-1 to TRBJ2-2, with D perhaps matching TRBD2 (5 bases). The CDR3 contains 14 residues. CDR1 and CDR2 (germline): LGHDT, YNNKEL (reference sequence). Trimming removed 1 base at V and 7 bases at J, with 10 bases between. CDR3 sequence (DNA): TGTGCCAGCAGCCAAGTCTCACGGGGCGGGGAGCTGTTTTTT. Its translation is CASSQVSRGGELFF.

This clonotype was counted between two and nine times. The chain is built from TRBV3-1 and TRBJ2-5; 9 bases map to TRBD2. The V gene's germline CDR1 is LGHDT and CDR2 YNNKEL (reference sequence). The CDR3 loop spans 16 amino acids. Germline trimming cut 1 base from V and 4 bases from J; bases unmatched to any gene: 7. The CDR3 is CASSQGAGLAGETQYF. The DNA of the CDR3 is TGTGCCAGCAGCCAAGGGGCGGGACTAGCAGGAGAGACCCAGTACTTC.

This clonotype has at least ten counts. The gene calls are TRBV12-3 or TRBV12-4 and TRBJ2-1, with D possibly being TRBD2 (5 bases). CDR3 size: 16 residues. Trimming left V 5 bases short and J 6 bases short, with 20 bases between. The CDR3 DNA is TGTGCCAGCAGTCCCCGGACGGAGTTGGCGGGCAATGAGCAGTTCTTC. It yields the protein CASSPRTELAGNEQFF.